This TCR beta chain was found in a study of cytomegalovirus exposure and HLA in healthy donors. The donors comprised healthy bone marrow donors. Of note for this clone: Its antigen is unknown.

V gave up 0 bases and J gave up 5 bases; unmatched junction bases: 3. CDR1 is SGHNT and CDR2 is YYREEE in the germline V gene (reference sequence). The CDR3 covers 14 residues. The study ran its PCR with 60 Vbeta and 13 Jbeta primers. Assay used: immunoSEQ multiplex PCR; TCRdb lists only in-frame clones, some missing. The table records about 100,000 clones, roughly three quarters of them present only once. Notes on the study in general: Another analysis was done later, and it associated 15,000 to 20,000 TCR beta sequences with HLA alleles at 0.05 false discovery rate. Earlier findings revealed that most TCR beta V segments proved productive either about 87% or about 30% of the time. In most subjects, TCR beta sequences reportedly gave accurate predictions of HLA-A and HLA-B alleles.

The receptor's source is a woman aged 60-75 years in good health and CMV-seronegative. Sequencing was performed on PBMCs. V and J are TRBV5-4 and TRBJ2-7; 9 bases agree with TRBD1. In DNA form, the CDR3 reads TGTGCCAGCAGCTTGGGTCGGACAGGGGACGAGCAGTACTTC. Its protein is CASSLGRTGDEQYF.